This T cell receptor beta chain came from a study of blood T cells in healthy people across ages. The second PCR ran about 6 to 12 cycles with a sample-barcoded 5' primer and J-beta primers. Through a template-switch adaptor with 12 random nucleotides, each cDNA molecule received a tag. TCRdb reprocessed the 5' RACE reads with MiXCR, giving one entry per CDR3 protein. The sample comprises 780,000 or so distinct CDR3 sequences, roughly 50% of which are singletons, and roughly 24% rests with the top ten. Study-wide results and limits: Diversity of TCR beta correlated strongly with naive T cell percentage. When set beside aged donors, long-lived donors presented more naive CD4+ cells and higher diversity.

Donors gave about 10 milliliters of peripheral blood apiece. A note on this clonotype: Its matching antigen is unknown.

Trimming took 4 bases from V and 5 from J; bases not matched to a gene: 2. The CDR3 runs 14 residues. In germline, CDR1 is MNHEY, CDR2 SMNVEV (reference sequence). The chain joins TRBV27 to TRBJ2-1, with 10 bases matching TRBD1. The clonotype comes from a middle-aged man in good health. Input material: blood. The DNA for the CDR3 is TGTGCCAGCAGTTCCGGGACAGGGGACAATGAGCAGTTCTTC. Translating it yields CASSSGTGDNEQFF.